A selection of T cell receptor beta chains follows, all from one sample in a study of blood T cell repertoires in COVID-19. Profiled with immunoSEQ multiplex PCR; TCRdb holds only in-frame clones, not every one. Among 78,000 or so clones listed, around nine tenths were seen once. Sequencing was done on a sample of peripheral blood. The receptors were gathered from a man aged 50 to 60 with active or convalescent COVID-19. Both conserved end residues are trimmed from each CDR3. Fields, in order: V gene, CDR3 protein.

V gene: TRBV7-2; CDR3 protein: ASSYLTSGVYNEQF
V gene: TRBV28; CDR3 protein: ASRGTGVSYEQY
V gene: TRBV24-1; CDR3 protein: ATSGVGGETQY
V gene: TRBV13; CDR3 protein: ASSLDRGTTEAF
V gene: TRBV28; CDR3 protein: ASSKSVDGYT
V gene: TRBV28; CDR3 protein: ASSPGQVNYGYT
V gene: TRBV29-1; CDR3 protein: SVRDGLYSGMAQH
V gene: TRBV28; CDR3 protein: ASNDPGTTNTEAF
V gene: TRBV18; CDR3 protein: ASSPGAGGLNEQF
V gene: TRBV6-5; CDR3 protein: ASRSGQSNQPQH
V gene: TRBV9; CDR3 protein: ASSLSTGNYGYT
V gene: TRBV20-1; CDR3 protein: SASIDSGYGYT
V gene: TRBV19; CDR3 protein: ASSPPPGNNYGYT
V gene: TRBV28; CDR3 protein: ASSRQGSDTQY
V gene: TRBV19; CDR3 protein: ASSTGMVAKNIQY
V gene: TRBV18; CDR3 protein: ASSPERQQNIQY
V gene: TRBV5-4; CDR3 protein: ASSLGGTANTGELF
V gene: TRBV29-1; CDR3 protein: SVEIWANTEAF
V gene: TRBV2; CDR3 protein: ASSRRGYGTDTQY
V gene: TRBV28; CDR3 protein: ASSELAGGYQETQY
V gene: TRBV3-1/TRBV3-2; CDR3 protein: ASSQGRGSSYEQY
V gene: TRBV6-5; CDR3 protein: ASSRDRGYEQY